This is a list of T cell receptor beta chains from one sample in a study of spatial heterogeneity in lung cancer. Each CDR3 protein is one row after TCRdb ran MiXCR on the 5' RACE reads. There are about 94,000 distinct CDR3 sequences in the sample; roughly a fifth occur only once, and roughly a fifth lies in the top ten. The material was PBMCs, obtained at follow-up. The source is a male donor with early-stage non-small cell lung cancer. Both conserved end residues are part of each CDR3. D genes are given only for firm matches. The listing skips clone size in some rows; elsewhere it reads once, few, many or a size class.

clone size | J gene | V gene | D gene | CDR3 protein | CDR3 DNA
few | TRBJ1-1 | TRBV3-1 | - | CASRARGENTEAFF | TGTGCCAGCAGGGCTCGGGGGGAGAACACTGAAGCTTTCTTT
once | TRBJ2-1 | TRBV20-1 | - | CSARDLANEQFF | TGCAGTGCTAGAGATCTGGCCAATGAGCAGTTCTTC
many | TRBJ2-1 | TRBV29-1 | TRBD1 | CSVVSGGLRNEQFF | TGCAGCGTTGTATCAGGGGGCCTGAGAAATGAGCAGTTCTTC
- | TRBJ1-5 | TRBV19 | - | CASNPPRGSNQPQHF | TGTGCCAGTAACCCTCCCCGGGGTAGCAATCAGCCCCAGCATTTT
few | TRBJ1-1 | TRBV19 | TRBD1 | CASTQGDRVSTEAFF | TGTGCCAGTACCCAAGGGGACAGGGTTAGCACTGAAGCTTTCTTT
- | TRBJ2-2 | TRBV19 | - | CASNKGVRAGELFF | TGTGCCAGTAATAAGGGGGTCCGCGCCGGGGAGCTGTTTTTT
- | TRBJ1-2 | TRBV6-5 | - | CASSPSKMGLGGYTF | TGTGCCAGCAGCCCATCGAAGATGGGGTTGGGGGGCTACACCTTC
few | TRBJ2-2 | TRBV30 | TRBD1 | CAWAGTGKTGELFF | TGTGCCTGGGCCGGGACAGGGAAAACCGGGGAGCTGTTTTTT
few | TRBJ1-2 | TRBV20-1 | - | CSARNGSGHGYTF | TGCAGTGCTAGAAATGGGAGCGGGCATGGCTACACCTTC
- | TRBJ2-2 | TRBV3-1 | - | CASSHGSGELFF | TGTGCCAGCAGCCATGGGTCGGGGGAGCTGTTTTTT
few | TRBJ2-1 | TRBV3-1 | TRBD2 | CASSRGLADNEQFF | TGTGCCAGCAGCCGCGGACTAGCGGACAATGAGCAGTTCTTC
- | TRBJ1-4 | TRBV25-1 | - | CASQRIGGYGEKLFF | TGTGCCAGCCAAAGAATAGGAGGCTATGGGGAAAAACTGTTTTTT
few | TRBJ2-2 | TRBV12-3/TRBV12-4 | - | CASQVGHNTGELFF | TGTGCCAGTCAAGTGGGACACAACACCGGGGAGCTGTTTTTT
few | TRBJ1-5 | TRBV2 | - | CASKKEEFDQPQHF | TGTGCCAGCAAGAAGGAGGAGTTCGATCAGCCCCAGCATTTT
many | TRBJ2-1 | TRBV6-6 | - | CASSYSNPLGLYNEQFF | TGTGCCAGCAGTTACTCGAATCCCCTGGGGTTATACAATGAGCAGTTCTTC
- | TRBJ2-7 | TRBV5-1 | TRBD2 | CASSYRTSGSLYEQYF | TGCGCCAGCAGCTATCGGACTAGCGGGAGTTTGTACGAGCAGTACTTC
many | TRBJ2-2 | TRBV28 | TRBD1 | CASSLGTGNTGELFF | TGTGCCAGCAGTTTAGGGACAGGGAACACCGGGGAGCTGTTTTTT
few | TRBJ2-5 | TRBV20-1 | - | CSAPGTHKETQYF | TGCAGTGCCCCCGGGACTCACAAAGAGACCCAGTACTTC
few | TRBJ1-2 | TRBV20-1 | - | CSARGQHGYTF | TGCAGTGCTAGAGGACAGCATGGCTACACCTTC
few | TRBJ1-1 | TRBV5-1 | TRBD1 | CASSSLQGASTEAFF | TGCGCCAGCAGCTCCCTCCAGGGGGCTTCTACTGAAGCTTTCTTT
- | TRBJ1-2 | TRBV29-1 | - | CSVAVVNYGYTF | TGCAGCGTCGCGGTAGTTAACTATGGCTACACCTTC
- | TRBJ2-2 | TRBV12-3/TRBV12-4 | - | CASSLGREDGELFF | TGTGCCAGCAGTTTAGGGAGGGAGGACGGGGAGCTGTTTTTT
- | TRBJ1-6 | TRBV27 | TRBD1 | CASSLQTGENSPLHF | TGTGCCAGCAGTCTCCAGACAGGGGAGAATTCACCCCTCCACTTT
many | TRBJ2-5 | TRBV2 | - | CASSDLETQYF | TGTGCCAGCAGTGATTTAGAGACCCAGTACTTC
few | TRBJ1-3 | TRBV5-6 | - | CASSLRGVGNTIYF | TGTGCCAGCAGCTTGCGAGGGGTTGGAAACACCATATATTTT
- | TRBJ2-1 | TRBV7-9 | TRBD1 | CASSSTGQASYNEQFF | TGTGCCAGCAGCTCAACCGGACAGGCCTCCTACAATGAGCAGTTCTTC
few | TRBJ2-3 | TRBV6-5 | - | CASSNGPRGLQTDTQYF | TGTGCCAGCAGTAACGGGCCGCGGGGGCTCCAAACAGATACGCAGTATTTT
few | TRBJ1-5 | TRBV6-2/TRBV6-3 | TRBD1 | CASRAPGQGRQPQHF | TGTGCCAGCAGAGCCCCGGGACAGGGACGTCAGCCCCAGCATTTT
- | TRBJ1-4 | TRBV18 | - | CASSPRGGANEKLFF | TGTGCCAGCTCACCGCGGGGGGGAGCTAATGAAAAACTGTTTTTT